This T cell receptor (beta chain) was captured by sequencing in a study of memory CD4+ T cells and cytomegalovirus serostatus (dated by TCRdb to about 2019). Context from the whole study: The cohort comprised roughly 35 healthy Belgian adults, 9 CMV seropositive and some 25 CMV seronegative. To replicate a published TCR-based CMV serostatus classifier, the study sequenced CD4+ memory TCRbeta repertoires from a Belgian cohort whose cytomegalovirus serostatus was known. Paper-wide results and their limitations: Only CD4+CD45RO+ memory cells were sequenced, unlike the original study, which covered naive and memory CD4+ and CD8+ populations. The results were interpreted as suggesting that the CMV-associated TCR signature is mostly present in the CD4+ memory repertoire. CMV serostatus prediction reached a median bootstrapped AUC of roughly 0.96 with the original framework and just under 0.93 with a US-trained random forest. Of 164 previously reported CMV-associated TCRbeta sequences, approximately 70 appeared in the CD4+ memory repertoires, each in one to five individuals. A median bootstrapped AUC of almost 0.96 with a 95% CI of 0.76-1.00 was achieved on the Belgian cohort by the original-framework classifier.

A FACSAria II was used to sort memory CD4+ T cells, defined as single viable CD3+CD4+CD8-CD45RO+ cells. CMV serostatus was determined with a Roche Elecsys assay detecting serum IgG against CMV pp150, pp28, p38 and p52. Once the samples were thawed, total CD4+ T cells were enriched through positive selection using CD4 magnetic microbeads. The samples came from a separate study whose specific focus was interrogating the CD4+ T cell memory repertoire. Peripheral blood mononuclear cells were isolated and cryopreserved according to standard operating procedures, and serum was kept at -80 degrees C. Staining used CD3-PerCP (BW264/56), CD4-APC (RPA-T4), CD45RO-PE (UCHT1) and CD8-Pacific Orange (3B5) antibodies, with Sytox blue excluding non-viable cells. Genomic DNA was extracted from sorted cells with the Quick-DNA Microprep Kit. Amplification of TCRbeta DNA was done with the immunoSEQ hsTCRbeta kit, following the protocol from the manufacturer. An Illumina MiSeq instrument was used to sequence the TCRbeta libraries. From the authors' description of their analysis: Once out-of-frame sequences had been removed, millions of distinct TCRbeta sequences were left, which works out to an average of roughly 70,000 per individual. Each individual was scored by the count of 150 to 200 previously reported CMV-associated TCRbeta sequences and the total productive distinct TCRbeta count. A beta-binomial model was reimplemented in Python, and scikit-learn random forests with default parameters were trained on US cohort data. Classifier performance on the Belgian cohort was summarized as median AUC with percentile confidence intervals over 10,000 bootstrap iterations. This immuneACCESS table, as held by TCRdb, lists in-frame sequences with V and J called but not all clones. Of the missing ones, under half trace to an unresolved V gene in checked studies; the others have no known cause. V and J calls plus clone size are reproduced from that table; the DNA served to infer D and trimming. The sample table shows tens of thousands of clones, and around 75% are seen once. The ten largest clones take up 0.65% to 0.85% of the sample.

Looking up the germline V gene yields CDR1 SGHRS and CDR2 YFSETQ. After removal of 4 bases from V and 7 bases from J, the junction retains 5 bases not matched to a gene. From the cysteine through the phenylalanine, the CDR3 covers 13 amino acids. Only the CDR3 region is kept as DNA, spanning 39 bases read in frame from base 1. With regard to this clone: There is no known antigen for this receptor. There are no base qualities to consult, and no much larger clone falls within one base.

The chain is made from TRBV5-1 and TRBJ1-5; 7 bases in the junction line up with TRBD1. The TCR was taken from an adult in good health and CMV-seronegative. Specimen: memory CD4+ T cells from blood. The nucleotides are TGCGCCAGCAGCGAGACAGGGTTCCAGCCCCAGCATTTT. Translated, this gives CASSETGFQPQHF.